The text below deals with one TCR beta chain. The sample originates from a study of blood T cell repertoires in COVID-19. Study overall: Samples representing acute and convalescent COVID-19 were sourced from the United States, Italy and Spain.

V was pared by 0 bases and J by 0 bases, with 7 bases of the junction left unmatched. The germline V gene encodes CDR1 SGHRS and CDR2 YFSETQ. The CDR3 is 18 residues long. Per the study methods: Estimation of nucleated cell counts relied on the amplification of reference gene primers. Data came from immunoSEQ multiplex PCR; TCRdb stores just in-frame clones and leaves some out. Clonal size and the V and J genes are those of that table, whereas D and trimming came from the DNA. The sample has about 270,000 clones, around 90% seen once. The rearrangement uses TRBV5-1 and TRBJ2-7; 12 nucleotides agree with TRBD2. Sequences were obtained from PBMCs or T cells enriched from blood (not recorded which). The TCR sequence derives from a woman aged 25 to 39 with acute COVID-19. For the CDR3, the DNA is TGCGCCAGCAGCTTGGCGGGGACTAGCGGGCTCAGCTCCTACGAGCAGTACTTC. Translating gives CASSLAGTSGLSSYEQYF.